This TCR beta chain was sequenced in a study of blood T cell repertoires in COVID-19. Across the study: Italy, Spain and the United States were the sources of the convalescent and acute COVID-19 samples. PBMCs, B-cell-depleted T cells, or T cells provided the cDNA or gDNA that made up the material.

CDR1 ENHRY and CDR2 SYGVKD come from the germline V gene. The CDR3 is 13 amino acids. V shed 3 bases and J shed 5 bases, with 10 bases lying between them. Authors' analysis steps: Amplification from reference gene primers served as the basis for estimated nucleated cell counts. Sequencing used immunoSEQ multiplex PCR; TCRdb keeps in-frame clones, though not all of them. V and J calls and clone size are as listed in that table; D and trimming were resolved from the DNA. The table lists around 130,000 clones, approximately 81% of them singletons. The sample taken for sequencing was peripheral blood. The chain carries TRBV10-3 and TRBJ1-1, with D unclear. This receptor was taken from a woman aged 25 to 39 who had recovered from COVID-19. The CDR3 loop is CAISEVRETEAFF. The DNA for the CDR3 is TGTGCCATCAGTGAAGTCCGGGAAACTGAAGCTTTCTTT.